This record concerns one TCR beta chain sequence. Repertoires were generated with immunoSEQ multiplex PCR, while TCRdb's copy carries only in-frame clones and drops some. The sample lists 38,000 or so clones, approximately 92% seen once, with 10% to 15% in the top ten. CDR3 size: 14 residues. J was trimmed by 3 bases and V by 4 bases; bases with no gene match: 6. Germline CDR1 and CDR2: LNHDA and SQIVND (reference sequence). This specimen comes from a study of T cell changes during pregnancy in multiple sclerosis. The sample consisted of CD8+ T cells from peripheral blood mononuclear cells, taken in the first trimester of pregnancy. The genes are TRBV19 and TRBJ2-7, with TRBD1 matching over 7 bases. This receptor was taken from a female donor with multiple sclerosis, enrolled in a pregnancy study. The CDR3 region is CASSSGQAGYEQYF. The DNA for the CDR3 is TGTGCCAGTAGTAGTGGACAGGCTGGCTACGAGCAGTACTTC. The complete variable domain, with remaining parts taken from reference TRBV19 and TRBJ2-7, reads DGGITQSPKYLFRKEGQNVTLSCEQNLNHDAMYWYRQDPGQGLRLIYYSQIVNDFQKGDIAEGYSVSREKKESFPLTVTSAQKNPTAFYLCASSSGQAGYEQYFGPGTRLTVT.